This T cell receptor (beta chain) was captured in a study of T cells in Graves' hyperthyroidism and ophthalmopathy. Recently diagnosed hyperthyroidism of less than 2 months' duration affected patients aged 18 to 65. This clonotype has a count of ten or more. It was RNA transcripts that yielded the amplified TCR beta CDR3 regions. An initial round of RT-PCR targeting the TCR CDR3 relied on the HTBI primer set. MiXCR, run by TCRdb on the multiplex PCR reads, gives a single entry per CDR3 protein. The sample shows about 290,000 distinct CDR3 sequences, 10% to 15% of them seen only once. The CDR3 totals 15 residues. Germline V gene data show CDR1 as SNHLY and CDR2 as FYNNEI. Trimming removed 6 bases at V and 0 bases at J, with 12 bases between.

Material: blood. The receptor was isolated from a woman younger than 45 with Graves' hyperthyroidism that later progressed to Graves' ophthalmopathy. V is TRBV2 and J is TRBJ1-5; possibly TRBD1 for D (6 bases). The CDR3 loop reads CASSWTAHSNQPQHF. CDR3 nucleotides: TGTGCCAGCAGCTGGACAGCCCATAGCAATCAGCCCCAGCATTTT.